These T cell receptor beta chains were read from a single sample in a study of T cell responses to AZD1222 COVID-19 vaccine. Clones were read by immunoSEQ multiplex PCR, and TCRdb kept only the in-frame ones, dropping some. In the table there are some 250,000 clones, roughly 93% of which are singletons. The sample here was peripheral blood, taken 28 days after the second AZD1222 dose. The receptors shown here come from an adult who received the AZD1222 COVID-19 vaccine. Both conserved end residues are part of each CDR3. A D gene is named only where the DNA matches it firmly. Size values are once, few and many counts, or a class for expanded clones, and some rows have none.

J gene	V gene	D gene	clone size	CDR3 protein	CDR3 DNA
TRBJ2-2	TRBV4-2	TRBD2	NA	CASSQDGLAGAGGELFF	TGTGCCAGCAGCCAAGACGGACTAGCGGGAGCGGGCGGGGAGCTGTTTTTT
TRBJ1-2	TRBV11-2	NA	NA	CASSSGGGYGYTF	TGTGCCAGCAGCTCCGGGGGGGGCTATGGCTACACCTTC
TRBJ1-6	TRBV28	NA	NA	CASSTDYRNSPLHF	TGTGCCAGCAGTACGGACTATAGGAATTCACCCCTCCACTTT
TRBJ2-7	TRBV28	NA	NA	CASRKVLTYEQYF	TGTGCCAGCAGGAAAGTACTGACATACGAGCAGTACTTC
TRBJ2-3	TRBV4-3	TRBD2	NA	CASSQFSGRVTDTQYF	TGCGCCAGCAGCCAATTTAGCGGGAGGGTAACAGATACGCAGTATTTT
TRBJ1-1	TRBV4-3	NA	NA	CASSQAGNTEAFF	TGCGCCAGCAGCCAAGCCGGGAACACTGAAGCTTTCTTT
TRBJ2-3	TRBV2	TRBD2	NA	CASMGLAGADTQYF	TGTGCCAGCATGGGGCTAGCGGGAGCAGATACGCAGTATTTT
TRBJ2-1	TRBV5-8	NA	NA	CASSLGTAYNEQFF	TGTGCCAGCAGCTTGGGGACAGCCTACAATGAGCAGTTCTTC
TRBJ1-2	TRBV2	NA	NA	CASSPGGAGYGYTF	TGTGCCAGCAGTCCAGGAGGCGCGGGCTATGGCTACACCTTC
TRBJ2-3	TRBV18	NA	NA	CASSPRGRPDTQYF	TGTGCCAGCTCACCCCGGGGGCGTCCAGATACGCAGTATTTT
TRBJ2-7	TRBV18	TRBD1	NA	CASSPGQGIVYEQYF	TGTGCCAGCTCACCTGGACAGGGGATAGTCTACGAGCAGTACTTC
TRBJ1-2	TRBV7-2	NA	NA	CASSFQGASYTF	TGTGCCAGCAGCTTCCAGGGCGCTAGCTACACCTTC
TRBJ2-7	TRBV19	TRBD1	NA	CASSKLPGQGQSYEQYF	TGTGCCAGTAGTAAATTACCGGGACAGGGCCAATCCTACGAGCAGTACTTC
TRBJ2-1	TRBV2	NA	NA	CARGRGQSYNEQFF	TGTGCCAGGGGGCGGGGCCAGTCCTACAATGAGCAGTTCTTC
TRBJ1-5	TRBV6-5	NA	NA	CASSYGGDGQPQHF	TGTGCCAGCAGTTACGGAGGTGATGGACAGCCCCAGCATTTT
TRBJ2-7	TRBV20-1	NA	NA	CSASPGQEQYF	TGCAGTGCTAGCCCTGGACAGGAGCAGTACTTC
TRBJ1-1	TRBV9	TRBD1	NA	CASSPGTGLSGEAFF	TGTGCCAGCAGCCCCGGGACAGGGCTTAGTGGTGAAGCTTTCTTT
TRBJ1-2	TRBV7-8	TRBD1	once	CASSSIHRGESNYGYTF	TGTGCCAGCAGCTCGATACACAGGGGAGAGTCGAACTATGGCTACACCTTC
TRBJ1-2	TRBV20-1	TRBD1	NA	CSASDRDGYTF	TGCAGTGCTAGTGACAGGGATGGCTACACCTTC
TRBJ2-7	TRBV21-1	NA	NA	CASTPRRNQNSYEQYF	TGTGCCAGCACCCCACGGCGGAACCAAAATTCCTACGAGCAGTACTTC
TRBJ2-7	TRBV19	TRBD1	NA	CASSPGTGPYEQYF	TGTGCCAGTTCCCCCGGGACAGGGCCCTACGAGCAGTACTTC
TRBJ1-5	TRBV18	NA	NA	CASSPGRADQPQHF	TGTGCCAGCTCACCGGGACGGGCGGATCAGCCCCAGCATTTT
TRBJ1-2	TRBV5-1	NA	NA	CASSLDSRNGYTF	TGCGCCAGCAGCTTGGACAGTAGAAATGGCTACACCTTC
TRBJ2-7	TRBV28	TRBD1	NA	CASSGTSGTGVYEQYF	TGTGCCAGCAGTGGCACCTCCGGGACAGGGGTTTACGAGCAGTACTTC
TRBJ1-5	TRBV2	NA	once	CASSEFGRGNNQPQHF	TGTGCCAGCAGTGAATTCGGTAGGGGCAACAATCAGCCCCAGCATTTT
TRBJ2-2	TRBV4-1	NA	NA	CASGPLLKAPGELFF	TGCGCCAGCGGTCCGCTCTTAAAGGCGCCCGGGGAGCTGTTTTTT
TRBJ2-1	TRBV28	TRBD2	NA	CASTFLAGPGNEQFF	TGTGCCAGCACCTTCCTAGCGGGGCCTGGGAATGAGCAGTTCTTC
TRBJ2-5	TRBV7-3	TRBD2	NA	CASSLMSGRGQETQYF	TGTGCCAGCAGCTTGATGAGCGGGAGGGGTCAAGAGACCCAGTACTTC
TRBJ2-4	TRBV7-2	TRBD2	NA	CASSLVAGAGAKNIQYF	TGTGCCAGCAGCTTAGTAGCGGGAGCTGGAGCCAAAAACATTCAGTACTTC
TRBJ1-6	TRBV4-1	NA	NA	CASSQVGLSNSPLHF	TGCGCCAGCAGCCAAGTGGGGTTGAGTAATTCACCCCTCCACTTT
TRBJ2-2	TRBV9	NA	once	CASSVGQAGTGELFF	TGTGCCAGCAGCGTAGGCCAAGCGGGCACCGGGGAGCTGTTTTTT
TRBJ1-1	TRBV7-7	NA	NA	CASSLKDNTEAFF	TGTGCTAGCAGCTTGAAAGATAACACTGAAGCTTTCTTT
TRBJ1-6	TRBV2	NA	NA	CASEDSSYNSPLHF	TGTGCCAGCGAGGACAGCTCCTATAATTCACCCCTCCACTTT
TRBJ1-1	TRBV16	NA	NA	CASSQVGSTEAFF	TGTGCCAGCAGCCAAGTGGGATCCACTGAAGCTTTCTTT
TRBJ1-5	TRBV19	NA	NA	CASSMPGRGQPQHF	TGTGCCAGTAGTATGCCCGGTAGGGGCCAGCCCCAGCATTTT
TRBJ1-1	TRBV4-1	TRBD1	NA	CASRPDRGRGEAFF	TGCGCCAGCAGACCCGACAGGGGGCGAGGTGAAGCTTTCTTT
TRBJ2-1	TRBV14	TRBD2	NA	CASSALTSGYNEQFF	TGTGCCAGCAGTGCCCTGACTAGCGGTTACAATGAGCAGTTCTTC
TRBJ2-2	TRBV5-6	NA	NA	CASSLGVRHGELFF	TGTGCCAGCAGCTTGGGGGTACGCCACGGGGAGCTGTTTTTT
TRBJ2-7	TRBV9	TRBD2	NA	CASSVGLAETYEQYF	TGTGCCAGCAGCGTAGGGCTAGCGGAAACCTACGAGCAGTACTTC
TRBJ2-1	TRBV9	TRBD2	NA	CASSVTSGGTYNEQFF	TGTGCCAGCAGCGTGACTAGCGGGGGGACTTACAATGAGCAGTTCTTC
TRBJ2-1	TRBV6-5	NA	NA	CASSAGTMQFF	TGTGCCAGCAGCGCCGGGACGATGCAGTTCTTC
TRBJ1-1	TRBV7-9	NA	NA	CASSLGGAPTEAFF	TGTGCCAGCAGCTTAGGGGGGGCGCCCACTGAAGCTTTCTTT